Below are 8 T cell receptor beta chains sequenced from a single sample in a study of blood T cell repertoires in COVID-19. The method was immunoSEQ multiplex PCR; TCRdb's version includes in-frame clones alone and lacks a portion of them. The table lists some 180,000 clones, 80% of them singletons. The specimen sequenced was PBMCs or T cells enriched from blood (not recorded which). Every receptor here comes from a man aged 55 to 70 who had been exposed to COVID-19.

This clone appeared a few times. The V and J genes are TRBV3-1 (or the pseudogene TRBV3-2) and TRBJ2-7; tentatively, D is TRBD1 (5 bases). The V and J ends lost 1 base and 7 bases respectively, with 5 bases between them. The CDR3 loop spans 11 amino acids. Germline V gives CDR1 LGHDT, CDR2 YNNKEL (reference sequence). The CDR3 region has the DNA TGTGCCAGCAGCCAAGCAGGGGAGCAGTACTTC. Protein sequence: CASSQAGEQYF.

DNA for the CDR3: TGTGCCAGCAGTCTTCATAGGAGGGAAGCAACTAATGAAAAACTGTTTTTT. Translation: CASSLHRREATNEKLFF. The chain joins TRBV28 to TRBJ1-4; no reliable D call. V lost 5 bases to trimming and J lost 0 bases, with 16 bases between them. Germline V gene sequence: CDR1 MDHEN, CDR2 SYDVKM. CDR3 length equals 17 residues.

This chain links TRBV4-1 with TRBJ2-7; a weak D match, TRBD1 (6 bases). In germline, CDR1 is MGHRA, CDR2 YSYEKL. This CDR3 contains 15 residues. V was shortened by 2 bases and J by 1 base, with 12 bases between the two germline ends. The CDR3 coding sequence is TGCGCCAGCAGCCAAAACAGGGAACTTTCCTACGAGCAGTACTTC. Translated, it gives CASSQNRELSYEQYF.

CDR3 nucleotides: TGTGCCACCAGCCAGGGGGGCTCTGGAAACACCATATATTTT. Amino acids: CATSQGGSGNTIYF. V usage is TRBV15 and J usage is TRBJ1-3; 7 bases are shared with TRBD1. This CDR3 has 14 amino acids. Germline-derived CDR1 and CDR2 are LNHNV and YYDKDF (reference sequence). The V and J ends lost 5 bases and 0 bases, in that order; junction bases with no gene match: 1.

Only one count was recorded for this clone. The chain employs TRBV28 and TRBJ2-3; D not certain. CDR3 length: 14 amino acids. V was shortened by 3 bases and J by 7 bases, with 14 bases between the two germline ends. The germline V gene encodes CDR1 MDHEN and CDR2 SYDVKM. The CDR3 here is CASSLRGAPHTQYF. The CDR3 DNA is TGTGCCAGCAGTTTGAGAGGCGCACCACATACGCAGTATTTT. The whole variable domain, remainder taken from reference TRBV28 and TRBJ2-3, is DVKVTQSSRYLVKRTGEKVFLECVQDMDHENMFWYRQDPGLGLRLIYFSYDVKMKEKGDIPEGYSVSREKKERFSLILESASTNQTSMYLCASSLRGAPHTQYFGPGTRLTVL.

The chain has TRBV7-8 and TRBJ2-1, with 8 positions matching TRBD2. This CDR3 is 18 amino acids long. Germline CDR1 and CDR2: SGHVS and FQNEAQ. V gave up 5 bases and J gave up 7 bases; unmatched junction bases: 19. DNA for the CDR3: TGTGCCAGCAGCCCGGGGGGGGGTTCCGGCGGGAGTCGGAATGAGCAGTTCTTC. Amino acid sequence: CASSPGGGSGGSRNEQFF.

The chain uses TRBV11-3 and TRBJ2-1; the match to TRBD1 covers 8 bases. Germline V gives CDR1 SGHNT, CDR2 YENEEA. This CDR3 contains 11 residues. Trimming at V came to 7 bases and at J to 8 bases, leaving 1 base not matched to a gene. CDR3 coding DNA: TGTGCCAGCACAGGGGGCGATGAGCAGTTCTTC. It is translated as CASTGGDEQFF.

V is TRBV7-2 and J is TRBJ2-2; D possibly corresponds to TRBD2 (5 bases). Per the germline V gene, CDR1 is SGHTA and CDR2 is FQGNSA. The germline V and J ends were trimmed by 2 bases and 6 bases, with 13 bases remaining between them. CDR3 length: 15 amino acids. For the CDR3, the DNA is TGTGCCAGCAGCTTACAACTAGGTAGCGCCGGGGAGCTGTTTTTT. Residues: CASSLQLGSAGELFF. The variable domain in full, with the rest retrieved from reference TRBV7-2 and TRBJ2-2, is GAGVSQSPSNKVTEKGKDVELRCDPISGHTALYWYRQSLGQGLEFLIYFQGNSAPDKSGLPSDRFSAERTGGSVSTLTIQRTQQEDSAVYLCASSLQLGSAGELFFGEGSRLTVL.